Given below is one T cell receptor beta chain in context. Its antigen is unknown. TCRdb keeps only in-frame clones here, not all; method: immunoSEQ multiplex PCR. The table shows approximately 25,000 clones, with 82% occurring only once. Time point denoted: week 47, end of study. Doses of 300 ug of mutant IDH1 20-mer peptide were given with topical imiquimod. The data were taken from a study of a mutant IDH1 vaccine in newly diagnosed glioma. CDR1 and CDR2 from the germline V gene are WSHSY and SAAADI. The V end lost 2 bases, the J end lost 7 bases, and 11 bases lay between the germline ends. The CDR3 spans 13 residues.

This receptor was obtained from a man in his forties or fifties with glioma. Some clones in this sample may be carry-over from other donors' samples. The chain employs TRBV10-2 and TRBJ1-1, with a tentative D call TRBD1 (6 bases). The sample consisted of PBMCs, taken from a glioma patient whose treatment included an IDH1 peptide vaccine. The CDR3 DNA reads as TGCGCCAGCAGTGAGGGACAGACTGTTGAAGCTTTCTTT. Its translation: CASSEGQTVEAFF.